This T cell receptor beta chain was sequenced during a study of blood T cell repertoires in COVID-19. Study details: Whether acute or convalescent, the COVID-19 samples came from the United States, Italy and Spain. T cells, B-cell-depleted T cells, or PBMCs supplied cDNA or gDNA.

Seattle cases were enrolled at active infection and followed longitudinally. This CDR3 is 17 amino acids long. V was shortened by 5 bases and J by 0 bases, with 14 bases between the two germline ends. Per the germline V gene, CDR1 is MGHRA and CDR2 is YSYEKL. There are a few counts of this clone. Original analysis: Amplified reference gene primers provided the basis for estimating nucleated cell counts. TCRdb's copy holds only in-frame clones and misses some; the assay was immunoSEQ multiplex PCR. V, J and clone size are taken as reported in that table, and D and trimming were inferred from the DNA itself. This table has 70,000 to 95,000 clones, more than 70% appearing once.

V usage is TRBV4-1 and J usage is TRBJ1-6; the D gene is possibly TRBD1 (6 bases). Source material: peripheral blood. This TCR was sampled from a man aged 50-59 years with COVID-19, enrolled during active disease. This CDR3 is CASSAAGHLSYNSPLHF. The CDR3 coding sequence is TGCGCCAGCAGCGCAGCGGGACACCTCTCCTATAATTCACCCCTCCACTTT.